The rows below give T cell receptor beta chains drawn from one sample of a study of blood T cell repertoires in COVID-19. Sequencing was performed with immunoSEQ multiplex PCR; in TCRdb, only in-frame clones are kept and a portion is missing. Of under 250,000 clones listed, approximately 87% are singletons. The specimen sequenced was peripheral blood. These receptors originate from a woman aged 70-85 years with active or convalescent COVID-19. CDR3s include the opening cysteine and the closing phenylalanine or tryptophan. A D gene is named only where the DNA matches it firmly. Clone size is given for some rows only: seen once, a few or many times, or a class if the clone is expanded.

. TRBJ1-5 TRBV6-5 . CASNYGPGQPQHF TGTGCCAGCAATTACGGCCCGGGGCAGCCCCAGCATTTT
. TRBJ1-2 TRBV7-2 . CASSSPRADSNYGYTF TGTGCCAGCAGCTCCCCCCGAGCCGATTCTAACTATGGCTACACCTTC
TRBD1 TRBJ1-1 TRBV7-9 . CASRGTVEAFF TGTGCCAGCAGAGGGACAGTGGAAGCTTTCTTT
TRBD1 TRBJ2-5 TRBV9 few CASSVSGQGQETQYF TGTGCCAGCAGCGTATCGGGACAGGGACAAGAGACCCAGTACTTC
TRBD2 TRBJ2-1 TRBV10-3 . CAIRSSGGTSSYNEQFF TGTGCCATCAGGTCCAGCGGGGGGACCAGCTCCTACAATGAGCAGTTCTTC
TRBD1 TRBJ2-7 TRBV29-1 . CSVELGDRGGDEQYF TGCAGCGTTGAATTGGGGGACAGGGGAGGAGACGAGCAGTACTTC
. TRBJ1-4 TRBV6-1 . CASSDRSAQGEKLFF TGTGCCAGCAGTGATCGCTCCGCCCAGGGGGAAAAACTGTTTTTT
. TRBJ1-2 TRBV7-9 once CASSSAEGYTF TGTGCCAGCAGCTCAGCGGAGGGCTACACCTTC
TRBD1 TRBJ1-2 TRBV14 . CASSAQPGQNYGYTF TGTGCCAGCAGCGCACAACCGGGACAGAACTATGGCTACACCTTC
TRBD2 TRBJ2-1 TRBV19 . CASSKASGGAREQFF TGTGCCAGTAGCAAAGCTAGCGGGGGGGCCCGTGAGCAGTTCTTC
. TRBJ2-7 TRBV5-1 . CASSARDSSYEEQYF TGCGCCAGCAGCGCCCGGGACTCCTCCTACGAGGAGCAGTACTTC
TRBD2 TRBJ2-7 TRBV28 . CASGQPLGTTYEQYF TGTGCCAGCGGACAACCTCTGGGGACTACCTACGAGCAGTACTTC
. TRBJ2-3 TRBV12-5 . CASGRDLSTDTQYF TGTGCTAGTGGGCGGGACCTTAGCACAGATACGCAGTATTTT
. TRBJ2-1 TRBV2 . CASKVGGGSSYNEQFF TGTGCCAGCAAAGTAGGGGGAGGGAGCTCCTACAATGAGCAGTTCTTC
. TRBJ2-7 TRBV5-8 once CASSLSRYEQYF TGTGCCAGCAGCTTGTCCCGCTACGAGCAGTACTTC
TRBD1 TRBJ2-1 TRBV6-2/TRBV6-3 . CASSYSTGKGYNEQFF TGTGCCAGCAGTTACTCGACAGGGAAGGGGTACAATGAGCAGTTCTTC
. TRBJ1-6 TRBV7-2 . CASSLVVGLRSPLHF TGTGCCAGCAGCTTAGTAGTGGGGCTTCGTTCACCCCTCCACTTT
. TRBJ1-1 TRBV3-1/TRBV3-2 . CASSQDSDTEAFF TGTGCCAGCAGCCAAGACTCGGACACTGAAGCTTTCTTT
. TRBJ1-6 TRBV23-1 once CASSQFTEPNSPLHF TGCGCCAGCAGTCAGTTCACAGAGCCCAATTCACCCCTCCACTTT
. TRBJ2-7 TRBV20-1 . CSASGWDTSYEQYF TGCAGTGCTAGTGGCTGGGACACTAGCTACGAGCAGTACTTC
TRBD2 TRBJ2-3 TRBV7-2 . CASSSGLAGTDTQYF TGTGCCAGCAGCTCCGGACTAGCTGGCACAGATACGCAGTATTTT
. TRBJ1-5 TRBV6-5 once CASRSFVGGEAQHF TGTGCCAGCAGATCCTTTGTCGGAGGCGAGGCCCAGCATTTT
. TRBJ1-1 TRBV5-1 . CASSLDGYGGLSEAFF TGCGCCAGCAGCTTGGACGGGTACGGGGGGCTGTCTGAGGCTTTCTTT
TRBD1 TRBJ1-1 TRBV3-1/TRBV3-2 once CASSQSPPGTGVLAFF TGTGCCAGCAGCCAAAGTCCCCCCGGGACAGGGGTATTGGCTTTCTTT
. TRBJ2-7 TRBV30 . CAWSVRRLSEQYF TGTGCCTGGAGTGTCAGGCGTTTGAGCGAGCAGTACTTC
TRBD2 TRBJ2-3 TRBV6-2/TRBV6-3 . CASSYIRGGLGDTQYF TGTGCCAGCAGTTATATCCGGGGGGGCCTAGGAGATACGCAGTATTTT
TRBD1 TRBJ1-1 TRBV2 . CASSGQGTEAFF TGTGCCAGCAGTGGACAGGGGACTGAAGCTTTCTTT
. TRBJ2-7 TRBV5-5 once CASSPYGHPYEQYF TGTGCCAGCAGCCCATACGGACACCCCTACGAGCAGTACTTC
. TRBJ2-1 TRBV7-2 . CASTPSGERTYNEQFF TGTGCCAGCACTCCTTCGGGGGAGCGGACCTACAATGAGCAGTTCTTC
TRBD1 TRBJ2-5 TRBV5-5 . CASSRGTGGAKTQYF TGTGCCAGCAGCCGGGGGACAGGGGGGGCGAAGACCCAGTACTTC
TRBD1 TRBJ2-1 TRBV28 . CASMSTGTGEYNEQFF TGTGCCAGCATGTCGACCGGGACAGGGGAATACAATGAGCAGTTCTTC
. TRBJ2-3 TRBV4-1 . CASSQEPLGGGYTDTQYF TGCGCCAGCAGCCAAGAACCCCTAGGCGGGGGCTACACAGATACGCAGTATTTT
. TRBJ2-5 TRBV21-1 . CASSSRDSRGLANVDETQYF TGTGCCAGCAGCAGCCGGGACAGCCGGGGACTAGCGAATGTCGATGAGACCCAGTACTTC
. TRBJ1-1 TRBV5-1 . CASSRVSSGDEAFF TGCGCCAGCAGCAGGGTCTCTTCGGGGGATGAAGCTTTCTTT
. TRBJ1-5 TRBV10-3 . CAISDGQPNQPQHF TGTGCCATCAGTGATGGGCAGCCTAATCAGCCCCAGCATTTT
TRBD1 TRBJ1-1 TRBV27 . CASSIPGQGFPFF TGTGCCAGCAGTATCCCGGGACAGGGTTTTCCTTTCTTT
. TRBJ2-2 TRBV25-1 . CASSEHSSNTGELFF TGTGCCAGCAGTGAGCACAGTTCGAACACCGGGGAGCTGTTTTTT
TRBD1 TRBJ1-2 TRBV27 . CASSLAGGNNYGYTF TGTGCCAGCAGTTTAGCAGGGGGCAACAACTATGGCTACACCTTC
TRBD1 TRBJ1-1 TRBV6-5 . CASSYSGQGNTEAFF TGTGCCAGCAGTTACTCGGGACAGGGGAACACTGAAGCTTTCTTT
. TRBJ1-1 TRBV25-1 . CATKFSKGRSTEAFF TGTGCCACCAAATTTAGTAAGGGGAGGAGCACTGAAGCTTTCTTT
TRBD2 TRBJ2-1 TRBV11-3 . CASSWSSGGDNEQFF TGTGCCAGCAGCTGGAGTAGCGGGGGGGACAATGAGCAGTTCTTC
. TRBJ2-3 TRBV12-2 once CASRSRDRGCTDTQYF TGTGCAAGTCGCTCCCGGGACAGGGGATGCACAGATACGCAGTATTTT
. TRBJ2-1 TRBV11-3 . CASSLVSGSYNEQFF TGTGCCAGCAGCTTAGTTTCAGGCTCCTACAATGAGCAGTTCTTC
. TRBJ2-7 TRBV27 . CASSLSRGEQYF TGTGCCAGCAGTTTATCGAGAGGCGAGCAGTACTTC
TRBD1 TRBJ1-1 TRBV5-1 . CASNTQGWGDTEAFF TGCGCCAGCAACACACAGGGGTGGGGGGACACTGAAGCTTTCTTT
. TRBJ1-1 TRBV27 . CASSLVGGWTEAFF TGTGCCAGCAGTTTGGTCGGGGGGTGGACTGAAGCTTTCTTT
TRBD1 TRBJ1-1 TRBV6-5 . CASSPRGRTEAFF TGTGCCAGCAGCCCCAGGGGGCGGACTGAAGCTTTCTTT
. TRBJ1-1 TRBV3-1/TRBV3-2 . CASSRRRGFTEAFF TGTGCCAGCAGCCGCCGAAGGGGATTCACTGAAGCTTTCTTT
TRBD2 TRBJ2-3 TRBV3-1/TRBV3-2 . CASSHRGTSGIPRGDTQYF TGTGCCAGCAGCCACCGCGGGACTAGCGGCATTCCGCGGGGAGATACGCAGTATTTT
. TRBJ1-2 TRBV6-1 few CASSDDNFGGYTF TGTGCCAGCAGTGATGACAACTTCGGCGGCTACACCTTC